The rows below give T cell receptor beta chains drawn from one sample of a study of blood T cell repertoires in COVID-19. The repertoire was sequenced with immunoSEQ multiplex PCR; TCRdb's copy has only in-frame clones and lacks some. Of 250,000 to 300,000 clones detected, about 88% appear once; the ten largest clones hold roughly 4%. The sample was PBMCs or T cells enriched from blood (not recorded which). The source of these receptors is a man aged 25-45 years with acute COVID-19. Both conserved end residues are part of each CDR3. D genes are given only for firm matches. Clone size is shown for a subset of rows, as once, few, many or a class of expanded clone.

v_gene	d_gene	abundance	j_gene	CDR3nt	CDR3aa
TRBV6-2/TRBV6-3	-	-	TRBJ2-5	TGTGCCAGCAGTTACTCGTCACAGCAAGAGACCCAGTACTTC	CASSYSSQQETQYF
TRBV6-4	TRBD1	-	TRBJ1-5	TGTGCCAGCATATTACAGGGGTACGTTCAGCCCCAGCATTTT	CASILQGYVQPQHF
TRBV19	TRBD1	-	TRBJ2-5	TGTGCCAGTAGTACCCTGTTTCGCGGACAGGGGGCAGAGACCCAGTACTTC	CASSTLFRGQGAETQYF
TRBV6-5	-	-	TRBJ1-6	TGTGCCAGCTCCGGACAGAGTAATTCACCCCTCCACTTT	CASSGQSNSPLHF
TRBV9	TRBD2	-	TRBJ2-2	TGTGCCAGCAGCGGCTTGACAGGGGGATTCTCCACGGGACTAGCGGGAGGGGGCACCGGGGAGCTGTTTTTT	CASSGLTGGFSTGLAGGGTGELFF
TRBV6-5	TRBD1	-	TRBJ1-1	TGTGCCAGCAGCAAACAGGGGTCAAGGACTGAAGCTTTCTTT	CASSKQGSRTEAFF
TRBV30	TRBD1	-	TRBJ1-1	TGTGCCGGAGTGGGGACAGGGAATAGAGCTTTCTTT	CAGVGTGNRAFF
TRBV3-1/TRBV3-2	TRBD1	-	TRBJ1-4	TGTGCCAGCAGCCAAGGTCGAACAGGGGGGGAAAAACTGTTTTTT	CASSQGRTGGEKLFF
TRBV25-1	TRBD1	-	TRBJ1-6	TGTGCCAGCGGACGGGACAGGGGGCAGAATTCACCCCTCCACTTT	CASGRDRGQNSPLHF
TRBV18	-	-	TRBJ2-3	TGTGCCAGCTCTTCCCCAGGGCACACAGATACGCAGTATTTT	CASSSPGHTDTQYF
TRBV24-1	TRBD2	-	TRBJ2-2	TGTGCCACCAGTGATCCTGAGGGACTAGCAGTCACCGGGGAGCTGTTTTTT	CATSDPEGLAVTGELFF
TRBV4-3	-	-	TRBJ1-1	TGCGCCAGCAGCCAAGACAGGTATAACACTGAAGCTTTCTTT	CASSQDRYNTEAFF
TRBV6-4	-	-	TRBJ2-1	TGTGCCAGCAAGGACAGTTTGGACTTGCTGGACGCTGAGCAGTTCTTC	CASKDSLDLLDAEQFF
TRBV9	-	-	TRBJ2-3	TGTGCCAGCAGCGTAGGACTAGGCACAGATACGCAGTATTTT	CASSVGLGTDTQYF
TRBV19	TRBD1	once	TRBJ2-2	TGTGCCAGTAGGCGACAGGGACCGAACACCGGGGAGCTGTTTTTT	CASRRQGPNTGELFF
TRBV7-8	-	-	TRBJ1-1	TGTGCCAGCAGCTTATGGGCGAACACTGAAGCTTTCTTT	CASSLWANTEAFF
TRBV28	TRBD1	-	TRBJ1-5	TGTGCCAGCAGTTTCCGTCAGGGGGTGGTGAGCAATCAGCCCCAGCATTTT	CASSFRQGVVSNQPQHF
TRBV9	-	-	TRBJ2-2	TGTGCCAGCAGCGTAAGCAGGGGTCGACCCGGGGAGCTGTTTTTT	CASSVSRGRPGELFF
TRBV25-1	-	-	TRBJ1-3	TGTGCCAGCAGAGGCCTCGGACAGTGGGGGATCTCTGGAAACACCATATATTTT	CASRGLGQWGISGNTIYF
TRBV19	-	-	TRBJ1-5	TGTGCCAGTAGTACGCCTAGAGGGAATAGCAATCAGCCCCAGCATTTT	CASSTPRGNSNQPQHF
TRBV7-9	TRBD2	-	TRBJ2-4	TGTGCCAGCAGCAGTAGCGGGAGAGGGAACATTCAGTACTTC	CASSSSGRGNIQYF
TRBV14	-	-	TRBJ1-5	TGTGCCAGCAGCCCAGGGGATAGCAATCAGCCCCAGCATTTT	CASSPGDSNQPQHF
TRBV6-4	TRBD1	-	TRBJ1-5	TGTGCCAGCAGCCTCACAGGGGACGGCAATCAGCCCCAGCATTTT	CASSLTGDGNQPQHF
TRBV27	TRBD1	-	TRBJ2-3	TGTGCCAGCAGTCTCAGGACAGGTAGTGATACGCAGTATTTT	CASSLRTGSDTQYF
TRBV27	-	-	TRBJ2-5	TGTGCCAGCAGTTTTGGGCTCCCCCCCGAGACCCAGTACTTC	CASSFGLPPETQYF
TRBV6-5	TRBD1	once	TRBJ2-5	TGTGCCAGCACCCCGGGACAGAGGTCGGAGACCCAGTACTTC	CASTPGQRSETQYF
TRBV6-1	-	-	TRBJ1-6	TGTGCCAGCAGTGAAGTCGCGGATTCACCCCTCCACTTT	CASSEVADSPLHF
TRBV11-2	-	-	TRBJ1-1	TGTGCCAGCAGCCCACCTGGGCGGAACACTGAAGCTTTCTTT	CASSPPGRNTEAFF
TRBV27	-	few	TRBJ2-5	TGTGCCAGCAGTCCGACTAGAGAAGGGGGCTGGGAGACCCAGTACTTC	CASSPTREGGWETQYF
TRBV21-1	-	-	TRBJ1-1	TGTGCCAGCAGCACCACAAGGGGGTTGGTCACTGAAGCTTTCTTT	CASSTTRGLVTEAFF
TRBV7-2	TRBD2	-	TRBJ2-1	TGTGCCAGCAGCTTAGGGGGTAGCGGGAGAATTTACAATGAGCAGTTCTTC	CASSLGGSGRIYNEQFF
TRBV20-1	-	-	TRBJ1-5	TGCAGTGCTAGTTTGCGGTTTGGAAGCAATCAGCCCCAGCATTTT	CSASLRFGSNQPQHF
TRBV6-5	TRBD1	-	TRBJ2-5	TGTGCCAGCAGGACAGGGAAGGGGGTGGAGACCCAGTACTTC	CASRTGKGVETQYF
TRBV25-1	-	-	TRBJ2-4	TGTGCCAGCAGCCCCCAGGGGACACTAGCCAAAAACATTCAGTACTTC	CASSPQGTLAKNIQYF
TRBV4-3	TRBD2	-	TRBJ2-1	TGCGCCAGCAGCCAAGATTTCGGGGGGTCCCTATACAATGAGCAGTTCTTC	CASSQDFGGSLYNEQFF
TRBV7-2	-	-	TRBJ2-3	TGTGCCAGCAGCTTAGCGGGCCTCACAGATACGCAGTATTTT	CASSLAGLTDTQYF
TRBV29-1	TRBD1	-	TRBJ1-2	TGCAGCGTTGACAGGGCAGGGGGATATGGCTACACCTTC	CSVDRAGGYGYTF
TRBV24-1	TRBD1	-	TRBJ2-1	TGTGCCACCAGTGACAGACAGGGCTTCACCTACAATGAGCAGTTCTTC	CATSDRQGFTYNEQFF
TRBV11-3	TRBD2	-	TRBJ2-1	TGTGCCAGCAGCCCCCTGGGGGGAGGGGATGAGCAGTTCTTC	CASSPLGGGDEQFF
TRBV7-6	-	-	TRBJ2-1	TGTGCCAGCAACTCTGTACTAGGAAATGAGCAGTTCTTC	CASNSVLGNEQFF
TRBV7-9	-	-	TRBJ1-2	TGTGCCAGCAGCTTAAATCCAGGACAGTCCTATCCGGGCTACACCTTC	CASSLNPGQSYPGYTF
TRBV28	TRBD1	-	TRBJ1-2	TGTGCCTCATCCCAGGAGGGGGCTACTTCCTATGGCTACACCTTC	CASSQEGATSYGYTF
TRBV11-2	TRBD2	-	TRBJ2-3	TGTGCCAGCAGCCGGGTACGACCTTCGGGGGGTAACACAGATACGCAGTATTTT	CASSRVRPSGGNTDTQYF
TRBV12-3/TRBV12-4	-	-	TRBJ1-5	TGTGCCAGCAGCAAAGGAGAGGCTATGCCCCAGCATTTT	CASSKGEAMPQHF
TRBV19	TRBD2	-	TRBJ2-2	TGTGCCAGTAGCCGGGGGGACGACACCGGGGAGCTGTTTTTT	CASSRGDDTGELFF
TRBV18	-	-	TRBJ2-5	TGTGCCAGCTCGCGCGGACAGCTCCAAGAGACCCAGTACTTC	CASSRGQLQETQYF
TRBV7-2	TRBD1	-	TRBJ1-6	TGTGCCAGCAGCATAGGGACAGCCCTAAATTCACCCCTCCACTTT	CASSIGTALNSPLHF
TRBV18	TRBD1	-	TRBJ1-2	TGTGCCAGCTCACCAGACAGGGTTGATGGCTACACCTTC	CASSPDRVDGYTF
TRBV4-1	TRBD2	-	TRBJ2-6	TGCGCCAGCAGCCAAGAGGCTAGCGGGAGGGCCACTGGGGCCAACGTCCTGACTTTC	CASSQEASGRATGANVLTF